One sample yielded the 29 T cell receptor beta chains listed below, sequenced in a study of shared clonotypes between healthy human individuals. The method was immunoSEQ multiplex PCR; TCRdb's version includes in-frame clones alone and lacks a portion of them. The sample consists of about 2.3 million clones, over 90% of them appearing once. Specimen: naive CD4+ T cells from PBMCs. Subset given: CD45RA+ positively selected. The receptor set was obtained from a young man in good health. Some clones in this sample may be carry-over from other donors' samples.

This sequence joins TRBV5-1 and TRBJ2-2, with D perhaps TRBD1 or TRBD2 (5 bases each). CDR3 length equals 13 residues. Germline lookup yields CDR1 SGHRS and CDR2 YFSETQ. With 0 bases removed from V and 6 bases from J, the gap between germline ends came to 6 bases. In DNA, the CDR3 is TGCGCCAGCAGCTTGGGGGGACCCGGGGAGCTGTTTTTT. This codes for CASSLGGPGELFF.

The rearrangement joins TRBV9 to TRBJ2-7, with TRBD1 as a possible D gene (5 bases). Deletions cut 0 bases from V and 3 bases from J, with 13 bases between. Germline V gene lookup returns CDR1 SGDLS and CDR2 YYNGEE. This CDR3 has 15 residues. CDR3 DNA: TGTGCCAGCAGCGTAGCTACAGGCTACATCTACGAGCAGTACTTC. Protein product: CASSVATGYIYEQYF.

The chain employs TRBV29-1 and TRBJ2-1; TRBD2 matches at 16 bases. Germline V CDR1 and CDR2: SQVTM, ANQGSEA. V lost 7 bases, J lost 2 bases, and 14 bases stayed unmatched. The CDR3 loop spans 19 amino acids. CDR3 DNA: TGCAGCGCCCTAAGGGGGACTAGCGGGAGGGGTTACGCCTACAATGAGCAGTTCTTC. It codes for CSALRGTSGRGYAYNEQFF.

The table lists this clone with a few counts. This chain uses TRBV6-1 with TRBJ1-1; D is ambiguous. There are 13 residues in the CDR3. CDR1 MNHNS and CDR2 SASEGT come from the germline V gene. V was trimmed by 4 bases and J by 0 bases, leaving 6 bases between them. DNA for the CDR3: TGTGCCAGCAGTGGGGTGTTGAACACTGAAGCTTTCTTT. Its protein product is CASSGVLNTEAFF.

This rearrangement joins TRBV6-6 to TRBJ2-3; 7 bases are a match to TRBD2. Germline V lookup: CDR1 MNHNY, CDR2 SVGAGI (reference sequence). The V gene end was trimmed by 2 bases and the J gene end by 5 bases; junction bases not matched to a gene: 7. CDR3 length: 15 residues. DNA of the CDR3: TGTGCCAGCAGTTACCGTCGCGGGAGACGAGATACGCAGTATTTT. It translates to CASSYRRGRRDTQYF.

The V call is TRBV6-5, the J call TRBJ2-7; D uncertain. The CDR3 totals 15 residues. V shed 4 bases and J shed 2 bases, with 15 bases lying between them. CDR1 and CDR2 (germline): MNHEY, SVGAGI. Written as DNA, the CDR3 is TGTGCCAGCAGTTCTATGACGCGAGCCGCCTACGAGCAGTACTTC. It translates to CASSSMTRAAYEQYF.

The chain uses TRBV5-1 and TRBJ2-3, with D perhaps TRBD1 or TRBD2 (6 bases each). The CDR3 runs 15 residues. Deletions cut 5 bases from V and 0 bases from J, with 13 bases between. Germline assignment: CDR1 SGHRS and CDR2 YFSETQ. The CDR3 bases are TGCGCCAGCAGTATCACGGGGGCCAGCACAGATACGCAGTATTTT. This encodes CASSITGASTDTQYF.

This chain links TRBV6-1 with TRBJ2-7; no clear D gene. Between the trimmed V and J ends, which lost 8 bases and 2 bases, there was a span of 4 bases. This CDR3 comprises 10 residues. Germline assignment: CDR1 MNHNS and CDR2 SASEGT. CDR3 protein: CASATYEQYF. As DNA, the CDR3 is TGTGCCAGCGCGACCTACGAGCAGTACTTC.

This rearrangement joins TRBV4-2 to TRBJ2-3; D is undetermined. V lost 0 bases, J lost 6 bases, and 7 bases lay in between. The CDR3 spans 13 residues. Per the germline V gene, CDR1 is LGHNA and CDR2 is YNFKEQ. CDR3 amino acids: CASSQDREDTQYF. The CDR3 bases are TGTGCCAGCAGCCAAGATCGAGAGGATACGCAGTATTTT.

This clone was recorded only once. The rearrangement uses TRBV29-1 and TRBJ1-1; D ambiguous. The germline gives CDR1 SQVTM, CDR2 ANQGSEA. V was cut by 2 bases and J by 5 bases, with 12 bases left in between. CDR3 length: 13 residues. The CDR3 coding sequence is TGCAGCGTTGAAAGGACCTTGGAAACTGAAGCTTTCTTT. Its protein product is CSVERTLETEAFF.

The chain carries TRBV7-2 and TRBJ2-5; the D gene could be TRBD1 or TRBD2 (5 bases each). This CDR3 contains 15 residues. The germline V and J ends were trimmed by 2 bases and 0 bases, with 10 bases remaining between them. Germline CDR1 and CDR2: SGHTA and FQGNSA. CDR3 nucleotides: TGTGCCAGCAGCTTAAATTGGGGGAACCAAGAGACCCAGTACTTC. It translates to CASSLNWGNQETQYF.

About this clone: Distinct nucleotide sequences in the sample also encode this CDR3. The J gene is TRBJ2-1, the V gene TRBV7-2, with unresolved D. The ends were cut back, 2 bases at V and 0 bases at J, with 8 bases in the middle. This CDR3 comprises 15 residues. Germline V gene sequence: CDR1 SGHTA, CDR2 FQGNSA. The CDR3 nucleotides are TGTGCCAGCAGCTTACTGGCGGACTCCTACAATGAGCAGTTCTTC. Protein: CASSLLADSYNEQFF.

This chain uses TRBV5-1 with TRBJ1-4, with a possible D match to TRBD1 (5 bases). There are 13 residues in the CDR3. In germline, CDR1 is SGHRS, CDR2 YFSETQ. V was clipped by 4 bases and J by 7 bases, with 11 bases between them. CDR3 loop: CASSPGTGEKLFF. For the CDR3, the DNA is TGCGCCAGCAGCCCAGGGACGGGTGAAAAACTGTTTTTT.

The chain recombines TRBV6-1 with TRBJ2-6, with 9 positions matching TRBD1. The V gene's germline CDR1 is MNHNS and CDR2 SASEGT. After removal of 2 bases from V and 2 bases from J, the junction contained 10 bases not matched to a gene. The CDR3 spans 19 residues. CDR3 coding DNA: TGTGCCAGCAGTGAAAGTGGGACAGGGCCCGGGCCTGGGGCCAACGTCCTGACTTTC. It specifies CASSESGTGPGPGANVLTF.

V gene TRBV7-9 combines with J gene TRBJ2-2; TRBD1 is a possible D gene (6 bases). Germline assignment: CDR1 SEHNR and CDR2 FQNEAQ (reference sequence). Trimming took 0 bases from V and 1 from J, leaving 9 bases between them. The CDR3 consists of 16 residues. This CDR3 reads CASSLAGQKNTGELFF. The CDR3 DNA follows: TGTGCCAGCAGCTTAGCAGGACAGAAGAACACCGGGGAGCTGTTTTTT.

This clone was observed a few times. This chain links TRBV6-1 with TRBJ1-2, with 9 bases lining up with TRBD1. CDR1 is MNHNS, CDR2 SASEGT, per germline. CDR3 length equals 13 residues. V shed 1 base and J 7 bases; nucleotides not matched to a gene: 1. The CDR3 sequence is CASSEDRGLGYTF. CDR3 in DNA: TGTGCCAGCAGTGAAGACAGGGGGCTTGGCTACACCTTC.

The V gene is TRBV11-2, the J gene TRBJ1-1; the D gene is possibly TRBD1 (5 bases). The CDR3 length is 14 residues. The germline CDR1 and CDR2 sequences are SGHAT and FQNNGV. Trimming removed 4 bases from V and 6 bases from J, with 15 bases in between. The CDR3 DNA sequence: TGTGCCAGCAGCTCCTCAGGGACTCGGGCTGAAGCTTTCTTT. Protein product: CASSSSGTRAEAFF. Full variable domain (outside the CDR3, taken from reference TRBV11-2 and TRBJ1-1): EAGVAQSPRYKIIEKRQSVAFWCNPISGHATLYWYQQILGQGPKLLIQFQNNGVVDDSQLPKDRFSAERLKGVDSTLKIQPAKLEDSAVYLCASSSSGTRAEAFFGQGTRLTVV.

The chain uses TRBV11-2 and TRBJ2-7, with 7 bases matching TRBD1. Germline-derived CDR1 and CDR2 are SGHAT and FQNNGV. The J segment lost 3 bases and the V segment lost 5 bases, leaving 10 bases of the junction unmatched. The CDR3 is made up of 15 amino acids. CDR3 loop: CASSPRTGLYYEQYF. In DNA form, the CDR3 reads TGTGCCAGCAGCCCGAGGACAGGCCTCTACTACGAGCAGTACTTC.

Here the CDR3 reads CASSVNSGAYSGNTIYF. The CDR3 DNA is TGTGCCAGCAGTGTAAATTCCGGGGCCTACTCTGGAAACACCATATATTTT. V and J are TRBV6-1 and TRBJ1-3; TRBD1 is a possible D gene (5 bases). The V and J ends lost 4 bases and 0 bases respectively, with 16 bases between them. CDR3 length: 17 amino acids. CDR1 and CDR2 from the germline V gene are MNHNS and SASEGT.

This chain uses TRBV5-4 with TRBJ1-1; 10 bases fit TRBD1. The CDR3 runs to 19 residues. Per the germline V gene, CDR1 is SGHNT and CDR2 is YYREEE (reference sequence). J was trimmed by 6 bases and V by 3 bases; bases with no gene match: 20. CDR3 amino acids: CASSSRPQTGGGGFPEAFF. The CDR3 DNA is TGTGCCAGCAGCTCCCGCCCACAGACAGGGGGCGGGGGGTTCCCTGAAGCTTTCTTT.

The chain has TRBV28 and TRBJ1-5; D gene ambiguous. The CDR3 has 12 amino acids. Deletions cut 1 base from V and 7 bases from J, with 5 bases between. Germline loops: CDR1 MDHEN, CDR2 SYDVKM. CDR3 nucleotides: TGTGCCAGCAGTTTATTGTGGCAGCCCCAGCATTTT. This encodes CASSLLWQPQHF.

The chain joins TRBV7-2 to TRBJ1-2, with 7 bases matching TRBD1. The CDR3 covers 15 residues. J lost 8 bases, V lost 2 bases, and 11 bases had no gene match. The germline gives CDR1 SGHTA, CDR2 FQGNSA. CDR3 sequence: CASSLTQGIPEGYTF. The CDR3 nucleotides read TGTGCCAGCAGCTTAACACAGGGGATCCCTGAGGGCTACACCTTC.

This clone was recorded only once. The chain joins TRBV2 to TRBJ2-1; TRBD2 is a possible D gene (6 bases). Germline V gene sequence: CDR1 SNHLY, CDR2 FYNNEI. V was cut by 5 bases and J by 10 bases, with 21 bases left in between. The CDR3 is 15 residues long. CDR3 sequence (DNA): TGTGCCAGCAGTTTCGGGGCCTTGGAGGGCGGGGAGCAGTTCTTC. Translated: CASSFGALEGGEQFF.

This clone was counted a single time. The chain uses TRBV28 and TRBJ2-1; 9 bases line up with TRBD2. From germline, CDR1 is MDHEN and CDR2 SYDVKM. V dropped 3 bases and J dropped 14; count of bases not matched to a gene: 14. The CDR3 covers 15 residues. CDR3 sequence (DNA): TGTGCCAGCAGTTTTCGGGTATTAGCGGGAGAGAGGAAGTTCTTC. This gives the protein CASSFRVLAGERKFF.

This sequence joins TRBV11-3 and TRBJ2-2, with 12 bases aligning to TRBD2. The CDR3 is made up of 16 amino acids. The V gene's germline CDR1 is SGHNT and CDR2 YENEEA. V lost 5 bases to trimming and J lost 6 bases; unmatched junction nucleotides: 7. The CDR3: CASSAQTSGSAGELFF. The DNA for the CDR3 is TGTGCCAGCAGCGCCCAGACTAGCGGGAGCGCCGGGGAGCTGTTTTTT.

The chain carries TRBV19 and TRBJ2-7; D not certain. Germline V gene data show CDR1 as LNHDA and CDR2 as SQIVND (reference sequence). This CDR3 contains 12 residues. The V gene lost 5 bases and the J gene lost 4 bases, with 9 bases spanning the gap. The chain's CDR3 is CASSPHIYEQYF. In DNA form, the CDR3 reads TGTGCCAGTAGTCCGCACATATACGAGCAGTACTTC.

The rearrangement uses TRBV7-8 and TRBJ2-5; no clear D gene. The tail of the sequence fits TRBJ2-7 better, so the J call may be wrong. The CDR3 sequence is 12 residues long. Germline CDR1 reads SGHVS; CDR2 reads FQNEAQ. CDR3 sequence reads: CASSLAVYEQYF. In DNA, the CDR3 is TGTGCCAGCAGCTTAGCGGTGTACGAGCAGTACTTC.

This chain joins TRBV11-3 and TRBJ2-7, with D perhaps TRBD1 (5 bases). The germline gives CDR1 SGHNT, CDR2 YENEEA. This CDR3 comprises 14 residues. Trimming took 5 bases from V and 2 from J, leaving 13 bases between them. The CDR3 sequence: CASSPGSGTYEQYF. The CDR3 bases are TGTGCCAGCAGCCCAGGGTCCGGCACCTACGAGCAGTACTTC.

The V gene is TRBV4-1, the J gene TRBJ2-7; 9 nucleotides match TRBD1. The CDR3 has 16 residues. Germline V gene data show CDR1 as MGHRA and CDR2 as YSYEKL. V was clipped by 2 bases and J by 2 bases; unmatched bases: 7. CDR3 nucleotides: TGCGCCAGCAGCCAACCGCACAGGGGGCTCACCTACGAGCAGTACTTC. Translated: CASSQPHRGLTYEQYF.